The next 2 T cell receptor beta chains were all read from a single sample in a study of identical twins. TCRdb reprocessed the 5' RACE reads with MiXCR, giving one entry per CDR3 protein. The data show about 530,000 distinct CDR3 sequences, roughly 15% seen once. A further study also used this sample, focusing on yellow fever vaccine responses in identical twins.

Sequencing input: CD4+ T cells sorted from blood. The source of these receptors is a woman aged 18-30 years in good health.

In its sample, this clonotype was seen a few times. CDR3 loop: CASSGEGSLKTQYF. The CDR3 nucleotides are TGCGCCAGCAGCGGGGAGGGCAGTCTTAAGACCCAGTACTTC. The genes are TRBV5-1 and TRBJ2-5; 7 bases match TRBD2. CDR1 is SGHRS and CDR2 is YFSETQ in the germline V gene. CDR3 length: 14 residues. V shed 4 bases and J 6 bases; nucleotides not matched to a gene: 9. Complete variable domain (other parts from reference TRBV5-1 and TRBJ2-5): KAGVTQTPRYLIKTRGQQVTLSCSPISGHRSVSWYQQTPGQGLQFLFEYFSETQRNKGNFPGRFSGRQFSNSRSEMNVSTLELGDSALYLCASSGEGSLKTQYFGPGTRLLVL.

The rearrangement links TRBV2 to TRBJ2-1; a possible D gene is TRBD1 (5 bases). Germline V gene data show CDR1 as SNHLY and CDR2 as FYNNEI. V lost 6 bases and J lost 5, with 14 bases in between. CDR3 size: 14 residues. The CDR3 DNA sequence: TGTGCCAGCAGAACGCAGGGTGTGAACAATGAGCAGTTCTTC. Translation: CASRTQGVNNEQFF.